This is a list of T cell receptor beta chains from one sample in a study of cytomegalovirus exposure and HLA in healthy donors. The assay was immunoSEQ multiplex PCR, and TCRdb's table has in-frame clones only and misses some. This table holds 130,000 to 150,000 clones, roughly three quarters found once. The material sequenced was PBMCs. All receptors come from a male donor in good health and CMV-seronegative. The CDR3 runs from the conserved cysteine through the conserved F or W. The order of the fields is J gene, V gene, D gene, clone size, CDR3 protein, CDR3 DNA. The D gene is left open where the match is weak. Not all rows give a size; the values are once, few, many and, for expanded clones, a class.

>TRBJ2-7|TRBV10-3|NA|NA
CAISESEGQGYEQYF
TGTGCCATCAGTGAGTCTGAGGGGCAGGGGTACGAGCAGTACTTC
>TRBJ2-1|TRBV28|TRBD2|NA
CASSLSGRDEQFF
TGTGCCAGCAGTTTATCGGGGAGGGATGAGCAGTTCTTC
>TRBJ1-2|TRBV5-6|TRBD1|NA
CASSLFDRANYGYTF
TGTGCCAGCAGCTTGTTTGACAGGGCCAACTATGGCTACACCTTC
>TRBJ1-1|TRBV30|NA|NA
CAWKPGNTEAFF
TGTGCCTGGAAGCCAGGGAACACTGAAGCTTTCTTT
>TRBJ1-1|TRBV4-3|TRBD1|few
CASSQGSGQGRKAFF
TGCGCCAGCAGCCAAGGTTCGGGACAGGGAAGAAAAGCTTTCTTT
>TRBJ2-7|TRBV10-1|NA|NA
CASSGTPTGEQYF
TGCGCCAGCAGTGGGACACCAACCGGCGAGCAGTACTTC
>TRBJ1-1|TRBV5-4|TRBD1|once
CASSPTLDRANTEAFF
TGTGCCAGCAGCCCGACTCTGGACAGGGCTAACACTGAAGCTTTCTTT
>TRBJ2-7|TRBV10-2|TRBD1|NA
CASSVKQGDEQYF
TGCGCCAGCAGTGTAAAACAGGGGGACGAGCAGTACTTC
>TRBJ2-7|TRBV13|TRBD2|NA
CASSKGGRGFTYEQYF
TGTGCCAGCTCCAAGGGAGGGCGGGGATTTACCTACGAGCAGTACTTC
>TRBJ1-1|TRBV4-1|NA|NA
CASSQYREAFF
TGCGCCAGCAGCCAGTACAGGGAAGCTTTCTTT